This is a list of T cell receptor beta chains from one sample in a study of Graves' ophthalmopathy and Graves' hyperthyroidism. Using its own MiXCR run on the multiplex PCR reads, TCRdb lists one record per CDR3 protein. The data show around 660,000 distinct CDR3 sequences, with about two fifths seen just once and over 2.5% held by the top ten. The specimen was peripheral blood. Receptors originate from an adult man with Graves' ophthalmopathy. Both conserved end residues are part of each CDR3. The D gene is left open where the match is weak. The size entry is marked missing in some rows and otherwise reads once, few, many or a size class.

clone_size,j_call,d_call,v_call,cdr3_aa,cdr3_nt
few,TRBJ2-7,.,TRBV4-1,CASSQDPGVSYEQYF,TGCGCCAGCAGCCAAGATCCAGGGGTATCCTACGAGCAGTACTTC
.,TRBJ2-2,.,TRBV20-1,CSAQGGSPGELFF,TGCAGTGCTCAAGGGGGGTCCCCCGGGGAGCTGTTTTTT
many,TRBJ1-5,TRBD1,TRBV2,CASSVGDRAHNQPQHF,TGTGCCAGCAGTGTTGGGGACAGGGCCCACAATCAGCCCCAGCATTTT
.,TRBJ1-6,TRBD1,TRBV5-4,CASSLSTGGPRSYNSPLHF,TGTGCCAGCAGCTTGTCGACAGGGGGGCCCCGCTCCTATAATTCACCCCTCCACTTT
.,TRBJ2-7,TRBD1,TRBV5-1,CASSFGPGTGVYEQYF,TGCGCCAGCAGCTTCGGACCCGGGACAGGGGTTTACGAGCAGTACTTC
many,TRBJ2-2,TRBD1,TRBV29-1,CSVARQGAGELFF,TGCAGCGTCGCCCGGCAGGGGGCCGGGGAGCTGTTTTTT
.,TRBJ2-5,.,TRBV10-3,CAIAGTPEYF,TGTGCCATCGCTGGGACGCCAGAGTACTTC
few,TRBJ2-2,TRBD2,TRBV3-1,CASSQVVTSVSNTGELFF,TGTGCCAGCAGCCAGGTTGTGACTAGCGTTTCGAACACCGGGGAGCTGTTTTTT
many,TRBJ2-7,.,TRBV20-1,CSARVGLNEQYF,TGCAGTGCTAGAGTTGGATTGAACGAGCAGTACTTC
.,TRBJ2-5,.,TRBV7-9,CASSLVQGRGGGQETQYF,TGTGCCAGCAGCTTGGTTCAAGGAAGGGGGGGTGGACAAGAGACCCAGTACTTC
many,TRBJ2-5,.,TRBV5-4,CASSPTSSETQYF,TGTGCCAGCAGCCCAACTAGCTCAGAGACCCAGTACTTC
many,TRBJ1-4,TRBD1,TRBV9,CASMRGPANEKLFF,TGTGCCAGCATGAGGGGGCCAGCTAATGAAAAACTGTTTTTT
.,TRBJ2-3,TRBD1,TRBV20-1,CSAARQGADTQYF,TGCAGTGCTGCCCGACAGGGAGCAGATACGCAGTATTTT
few,TRBJ2-2,.,TRBV4-1,CASSQGPQGTGELFF,TGCGCCAGCAGCCAAGGGCCCCAGGGAACCGGGGAGCTGTTTTTT
.,TRBJ2-7,.,TRBV15,CATSRDFAEQYF,TGTGCCACCAGCAGAGATTTCGCAGAGCAGTACTTC
.,TRBJ2-7,.,TRBV27,CASSAGTNNEQYF,TGTGCCAGCAGTGCCGGGACCAACAACGAGCAGTACTTC
many,TRBJ1-2,.,TRBV9,CASSVGGLNYGYTF,TGTGCCAGCAGCGTAGGGGGACTGAACTATGGCTACACCTTC
.,TRBJ2-5,.,TRBV29-1,CAWSLGVARGVETQYF,TGTGCCTGGAGTTTGGGGGTCGCGCGCGGAGTGGAGACCCAGTACTTC
many,TRBJ2-5,.,TRBV7-9,CASSRDERTQYF,TGTGCCAGCAGCCGGGACGAACGGACCCAGTACTTC
many,TRBJ2-7,TRBD2,TRBV10-3,CAISDRLAGVGEQYF,TGTGCCATCAGTGATAGACTAGCGGGAGTGGGCGAGCAGTACTTC
many,TRBJ1-6,.,TRBV7-2,CASSLGVISSPLHF,TGTGCCAGCAGCTTAGGGGTAATAAGTTCACCCCTCCACTTT
many,TRBJ2-7,.,TRBV7-9,CASSTWAEQYF,TGTGCCAGCAGCACTTGGGCCGAGCAGTACTTC
.,TRBJ2-6,.,TRBV29-1,CSVSQGSGGRGANVLTF,TGCAGCGTTTCACAGGGGTCAGGGGGGCGTGGGGCCAACGTCCTGACTTTC
.,TRBJ1-3,.,TRBV7-9,CASSPSTVIGNTIYF,TGTGCCAGCTCACCCTCGACAGTCATTGGAAACACCATATATTTT
many,TRBJ2-7,TRBD1,TRBV15,CATSSDTDRLNSYEQYF,TGTGCCACCAGCAGTGATACGGACAGGCTAAACAGCTACGAGCAGTACTTC
few,TRBJ2-7,TRBD1,TRBV10-2,CASWDRGNSYEQYF,TGCGCCAGCTGGGACAGGGGTAACTCCTACGAGCAGTACTTC
.,TRBJ1-2,TRBD1,TRBV20-1,CSARQGNGYTF,TGCAGTGCTCGACAGGGCAATGGCTACACCTTC
many,TRBJ2-7,.,TRBV19,CASSISGINEQYF,TGTGCCAGTAGTATTTCAGGGATCAACGAGCAGTACTTC
.,TRBJ1-6,.,TRBV15,CATSSPWTANSPLHF,TGTGCCACCAGCAGCCCGTGGACAGCTAATTCACCCCTCCACTTT
.,TRBJ1-1,.,TRBV30,CAWGHRAEAFF,TGTGCCTGGGGCCACAGGGCTGAAGCTTTCTTT
.,TRBJ2-7,TRBD2,TRBV29-1,CSVGGLAGFSYEQYF,TGCAGCGTTGGAGGACTAGCGGGTTTCTCCTACGAGCAGTACTTC
many,TRBJ2-7,TRBD1,TRBV7-2,CASSPDRDQYEQYF,TGTGCCAGCAGCCCGGACAGGGACCAATACGAGCAGTACTTC
many,TRBJ1-2,TRBD1,TRBV19,CASSRGQTNYGYTF,TGTGCCAGTAGTAGGGGACAGACAAACTATGGCTACACCTTC
many,TRBJ2-2,.,TRBV2,CASSDSSAGELFF,TGTGCCAGCAGCGACAGTTCGGCCGGGGAGCTGTTTTTT
.,TRBJ1-1,TRBD1,TRBV6-4,CASSDNRQGRVDTEAFF,TGTGCCAGCAGTGATAACCGACAGGGTAGGGTTGACACTGAAGCTTTCTTT
.,TRBJ2-7,.,TRBV7-9,CASSQGTGPIYEQYF,TGCGCCAGCAGCCAAGGTACGGGACCCATATACGAGCAGTACTTC
.,TRBJ1-4,.,TRBV25-1,CASSRAGTGEKLFF,TGTGCCAGCAGCCGCGCCGGGACCGGTGAAAAACTGTTTTTT
.,TRBJ1-5,.,TRBV20-1,CSARFEGYEHF,TGCAGTGCTAGATTCGAGGGTTACGAGCATTTT
many,TRBJ1-2,.,TRBV6-6,CASSYSSGHGYTF,TGTGCCAGCAGTTACTCGAGTGGGCATGGCTACACCTTC
few,TRBJ1-1,TRBD1,TRBV2,CASNGDRNTEAFF,TGTGCCAGCAATGGGGACAGGAACACTGAAGCTTTCTTT
.,TRBJ1-6,.,TRBV24-1,CATRDRGSPLHF,TGTGCCACCAGGGACAGAGGTTCACCCCTCCACTTT
.,TRBJ2-7,TRBD1,TRBV29-1,CSAIGGTGAYEQYF,TGCAGCGCTATAGGGGGGACAGGGGCCTACGAGCAGTACTTC
many,TRBJ1-1,.,TRBV7-8,CASSLNRNTEAFF,TGTGCCAGCAGCTTAAACAGAAACACTGAAGCTTTCTTT
.,TRBJ2-1,.,TRBV19,CASSIEANEQFF,TGTGCCAGTAGTATAGAAGCGAATGAGCAGTTCTTC
many,TRBJ1-1,.,TRBV7-9,CASIGTAHTEAFF,TGTGCCAGCATCGGAACAGCACACACTGAAGCTTTCTTT